The present T cell receptor beta chain was sequenced within a study of blood T cell repertoires in COVID-19. V gave up 1 base and J gave up 2 bases; unmatched junction bases: 1. This CDR3 is 15 amino acids long. Germline V gives CDR1 SGHRS, CDR2 YFSETQ. The protocol was immunoSEQ multiplex PCR, while the TCRdb copy is restricted to in-frame clones and leaves out a portion. Seen here are a few hundred thousand clones, 70% to 90% observed once, and the top ten hold 3.6%. The chain uses TRBV5-1 and TRBJ2-1, with TRBD2 matching 9 bases. Sequencing was done on a sample of peripheral blood. The TCR originated in a young man with active or convalescent COVID-19. The CDR3 region is CASSLIAGAYNEQFF. The CDR3 nucleotides are TGCGCCAGCAGCTTGATAGCGGGGGCCTACAATGAGCAGTTCTTC.